This is a list of T cell receptor beta chains from one sample in a study of T cell responses to AZD1222 COVID-19 vaccine. Sequencing was performed with immunoSEQ multiplex PCR; in TCRdb, only in-frame clones are kept and a portion is missing. The sample shows roughly 150,000 clones, less than 95% of them seen only once. Sequenced here: peripheral blood, sampled 28 days after the second AZD1222 dose. The receptors shown here come from an adult who received the AZD1222 COVID-19 vaccine. The CDR3 runs from the conserved cysteine through the conserved F or W. The order of the fields is clone size, J gene, V gene, D gene, CDR3 DNA, CDR3 protein. D genes are given only for firm matches. The listing skips clone size in some rows; elsewhere it reads once, few, many or a size class.

>few|TRBJ1-6|TRBV11-1|TRBD1
TGTGCCAGCAGCCTCCTGGGACAGGGGAATTCACCCCTCCACTTT
CASSLLGQGNSPLHF
>NA|TRBJ1-2|TRBV29-1|NA
TGCAGCTACGCGGAGGGGTTGGGCTATGGCTACACCTTC
CSYAEGLGYGYTF
>NA|TRBJ2-7|TRBV7-2|TRBD1
TGTGCCAGCAGCACCTCCGGGACAGGGCCCTACGAGCAGTACTTC
CASSTSGTGPYEQYF
>NA|TRBJ1-3|TRBV28|NA
TGTGCCAGCAGTACGGGGGGGGGCTTTGGAAACACCATATATTTT
CASSTGGGFGNTIYF
>NA|TRBJ1-4|TRBV3-1/TRBV3-2|NA
TGTGCCAGCAGCCAAGGTGGGACGGGGTCTGAAAAACTGTTTTTT
CASSQGGTGSEKLFF
>NA|TRBJ2-5|TRBV6-4|TRBD1
TGTGCCAGCAGTCGAGACAGGGGCGAGACCCAGTACTTC
CASSRDRGETQYF
>NA|TRBJ2-5|TRBV4-1|TRBD1
TGCGCCAGCAGCCAAGGTGACAGGGCAGTCCAAGAGACCCAGTACTTC
CASSQGDRAVQETQYF
>NA|TRBJ2-1|TRBV5-6|TRBD2
TGTGCCAGCAGCTTGGCCATAAGCGGGACTAGGGCCAATGAGCAGTTCTTC
CASSLAISGTRANEQFF
>few|TRBJ1-1|TRBV7-2|TRBD1
TGTGCCAGCAGCTTAGCTTTTAGAACAGGGGTGAGCACTGAAGCTTTCTTT
CASSLAFRTGVSTEAFF
>NA|TRBJ1-5|TRBV7-2|NA
TGTGCCAGCAGCCCCCTGAATAGCAATCAGCCCCAGCATTTT
CASSPLNSNQPQHF
>NA|TRBJ2-7|TRBV7-9|NA
TGTGCCAGCAGCCAACCGACGGGCCCCTACGAGCAGTACTTC
CASSQPTGPYEQYF
>NA|TRBJ1-5|TRBV7-9|NA
TGTGCCAGCAGCTTCGATAATCAGCCCCAGCATTTT
CASSFDNQPQHF
>NA|TRBJ1-5|TRBV5-8|NA
TGTGCCAGCAGCTTGTATCTAGCTAGTAGCAATCAGCCCCAGCATTTT
CASSLYLASSNQPQHF
>NA|TRBJ1-3|TRBV3-1/TRBV3-2|NA
TGTGCCAGCAGCCAAGTACAAAACACCATATATTTT
CASSQVQNTIYF
>NA|TRBJ2-1|TRBV11-3|NA
TGTGCCAGCAGCTTAGGTGTCGGCTACAATGAGCAGTTCTTC
CASSLGVGYNEQFF
>once|TRBJ2-7|TRBV28|TRBD2
TGTGCCACCCTGACTAGCGGGACCGCCTACGAGCAGTACTTC
CATLTSGTAYEQYF
>NA|TRBJ2-3|TRBV4-1|NA
TGCGCCAGCAGCCAAGCTAACGGGGCTAGTGGGGAGACAGATACGCAGTATTTT
CASSQANGASGETDTQYF
>NA|TRBJ2-5|TRBV30|NA
TGTGCCTGGAGTGCTTCCAGGCAAGAGACCCAGTACTTC
CAWSASRQETQYF
>NA|TRBJ1-2|TRBV19|TRBD1
TGTGCCAGTAGTCCCACGACAGGGTCTGGCTACACCTTC
CASSPTTGSGYTF
>NA|TRBJ1-2|TRBV30|NA
TGTGCCTGGAGCTCGGGAAACTATGGCTACACCTTC
CAWSSGNYGYTF
>NA|TRBJ2-1|TRBV5-1|TRBD2
TGCGCCAGCAGCCCGCTTGGACTAGCGGGAGTAGTTGAGCAGTTCTTC
CASSPLGLAGVVEQFF
>NA|TRBJ1-3|TRBV2|NA
TGTGCCAGCAGGAGGGCGGAGCAGAACTCTGGAAACACCATATATTTT
CASRRAEQNSGNTIYF
>NA|TRBJ2-3|TRBV28|NA
TGTGCCAGCAGACAGGGTGGGAATACGCAGTATTTT
CASRQGGNTQYF